This T cell receptor beta chain emerged from a study of cytomegalovirus exposure and HLA in healthy donors. The CDR3 extends over 13 amino acids. V was trimmed by 2 bases and J by 4 bases, leaving 3 bases between them. The germline CDR1 and CDR2 sequences are MNHEY and SVGAGI. Researchers ran the PCR with 60 Vbeta and 13 Jbeta primers. Assay used: immunoSEQ multiplex PCR; TCRdb lists only in-frame clones, some missing. The sample includes fewer than 250,000 clones, around 80% seen only once; the top ten take approximately 6.5%. Findings and caveats of the study: Sequencing depth roughly uniform across donors was assumed in presence/absence analyses. The number of N-insertions in an Asian-associated ancestry cluster was reportedly below the approximately 600-donor mean in a later analysis. Despite most TCR sequences being rare, some public TCRs occurred in many donors.

This clone was counted once. What it binds is not known. The clonotype comes from a man aged 40-49 years in good health and CMV-seropositive. Input material: PBMCs. This chain uses TRBV6-5 with TRBJ2-6; D is unclear. The CDR3 DNA sequence: TGTGCCAGCAGTTACGGCGGGGCCAACGTCCTGACTTTC. Its protein product is CASSYGGANVLTF.